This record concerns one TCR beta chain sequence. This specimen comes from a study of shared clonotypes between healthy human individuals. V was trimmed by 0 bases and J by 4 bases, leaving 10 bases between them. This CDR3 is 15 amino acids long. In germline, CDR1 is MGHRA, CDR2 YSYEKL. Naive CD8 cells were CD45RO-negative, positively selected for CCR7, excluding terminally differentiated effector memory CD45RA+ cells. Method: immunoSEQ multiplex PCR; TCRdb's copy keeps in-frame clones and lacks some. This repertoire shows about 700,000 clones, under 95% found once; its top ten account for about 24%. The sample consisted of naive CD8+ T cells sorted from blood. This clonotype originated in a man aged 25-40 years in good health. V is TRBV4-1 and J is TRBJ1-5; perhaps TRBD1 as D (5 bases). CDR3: CASSQDWGINQPQHF. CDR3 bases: TGCGCCAGCAGCCAAGATTGGGGGATAAATCAGCCCCAGCATTTT.